Below are 7 T cell receptor beta chains sequenced from a single sample in a study of blood T cell repertoires in COVID-19. The protocol was immunoSEQ multiplex PCR, while the TCRdb copy is restricted to in-frame clones and leaves out a portion. The data contain 80,000 to 95,000 clones, 65% to 90% of them singletons. Sequencing used peripheral blood. The receptors were sampled from an elderly woman with active or convalescent COVID-19.

The rearrangement links TRBV20-1 to TRBJ1-4, with 7 nucleotides matching TRBD1. The CDR3 is 16 residues long. Germline lookup yields CDR1 DFQATT and CDR2 SNEGSKA (reference sequence). V was clipped by 3 bases and J by 0 bases; unmatched bases: 7. The CDR3 loop is CSASPQGRATNEKLFF. The CDR3 DNA is TGCAGTGCTAGTCCACAGGGGCGTGCAACTAATGAAAAACTGTTTTTT.

The J gene is TRBJ2-1, the V gene TRBV2; 7 nucleotides align to TRBD2. The V gene end was trimmed by 5 bases and the J gene end by 0 bases; junction bases not matched to a gene: 10. The CDR3 spans 17 residues. Germline V gene data show CDR1 as SNHLY and CDR2 as FYNNEI. The CDR3 nucleotides read TGTGCCAGCAGTCGGACTAGACAAGTGAGCTCCTACAATGAGCAGTTCTTC. Residues: CASSRTRQVSSYNEQFF.

Here the CDR3 reads CASSQDRGTGDIQYF. The CDR3, as DNA: TGCGCCAGCAGCCAAGATCGTGGGACAGGGGACATTCAGTACTTC. V usage is TRBV4-3 and J usage is TRBJ2-4; 10 nucleotides match TRBD1. Germline CDR1 LGHNA, CDR2 YSLEER. The CDR3 loop spans 15 amino acids. V was clipped by 0 bases and J by 8 bases; unmatched bases: 4.

The V gene is TRBV5-5, the J gene TRBJ2-7, with D unclear. The CDR3 covers 14 residues. CDR1 and CDR2 from the germline V gene are SGHKS and YYEKEE (reference sequence). V was shortened by 4 bases and J by 0 bases, with 11 bases between the two germline ends. CDR3 in DNA: TGTGCCAGCAGCGTGACTTCAAGCTCCTACGAGCAGTACTTC. Translated, it gives CASSVTSSSYEQYF. The full variable domain, its missing parts supplied by reference TRBV5-5 and TRBJ2-7, is DAGVTQSPTHLIKTRGQQVTLRCSPISGHKSVSWYQQVLGQGPQFIFQYYEKEERGRGNFPDRFSARQFPNYSSELNVNALLLGDSALYLCASSVTSSSYEQYFGPGTRLTVT.

The rearrangement links TRBV4-2 to TRBJ2-1, with TRBD2 as a possible D gene (6 bases). V lost 1 base, J lost 10 bases, and 14 bases lay in between. The CDR3 spans 14 residues. Germline V gives CDR1 LGHNA, CDR2 YNFKEQ. The CDR3 protein is CASSQGGMRDEQFF. DNA for the CDR3: TGTGCCAGCAGCCAAGGGGGGATGCGGGACGAGCAGTTCTTC.

The chain is built from TRBV7-3 and TRBJ1-1; 11 bases are a match to TRBD1. This CDR3 region has 15 residues. Germline loops: CDR1 SGHTA, CDR2 FQGTGA. V shed 4 bases and J 3 bases; nucleotides not matched to a gene: 4. The CDR3: CASSYRDRGDTEAFF. The CDR3 bases are TGTGCCAGCAGCTACCGGGACAGGGGGGACACTGAAGCTTTCTTT.

The rearrangement uses TRBV7-2 and TRBJ1-1, with D perhaps matching TRBD1 (6 bases). From germline, CDR1 is SGHTA and CDR2 FQGNSA. The CDR3 totals 15 residues. Trimming cost V 4 bases and J 0 bases, with 12 bases left between them. The CDR3 sequence is CASSSGTGLNTEAFF. CDR3 nucleotide sequence: TGTGCCAGCAGCTCCGGTACAGGGTTGAACACTGAAGCTTTCTTT. Full variable domain (rest looked up from reference TRBV7-2 and TRBJ1-1): GAGVSQSPSNKVTEKGKDVELRCDPISGHTALYWYRQSLGQGLEFLIYFQGNSAPDKSGLPSDRFSAERTGGSVSTLTIQRTQQEDSAVYLCASSSGTGLNTEAFFGQGTRLTVV.